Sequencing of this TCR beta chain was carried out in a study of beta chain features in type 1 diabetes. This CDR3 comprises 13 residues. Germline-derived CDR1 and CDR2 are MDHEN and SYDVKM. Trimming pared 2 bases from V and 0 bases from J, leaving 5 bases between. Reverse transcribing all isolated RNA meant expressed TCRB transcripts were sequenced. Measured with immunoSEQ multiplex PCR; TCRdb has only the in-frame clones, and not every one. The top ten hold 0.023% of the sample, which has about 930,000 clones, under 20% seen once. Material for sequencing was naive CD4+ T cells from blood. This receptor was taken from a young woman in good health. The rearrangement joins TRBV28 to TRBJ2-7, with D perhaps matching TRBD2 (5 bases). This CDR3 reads CASSLDYSYEQYF. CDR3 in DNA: TGTGCCAGCAGTTTAGACTACTCCTACGAGCAGTACTTC.